Following are 12 T cell receptor beta chains from one sample sequenced in a study of cytomegalovirus exposure and HLA in healthy donors. The study ran its PCR with 60 Vbeta and 13 Jbeta primers. Profiled with immunoSEQ multiplex PCR; TCRdb holds only in-frame clones, not every one. This sample has approximately 150,000 clones, with approximately 84% found just once. The sample comprised PBMCs. All receptors derive from a man aged 50 or older in good health and CMV-seropositive.

In its sample, this clone was seen once. This chain links TRBV11-2 with TRBJ1-1, with 7 bases fitting TRBD1. The CDR3 loop spans 13 amino acids. Germline V gene data show CDR1 as SGHAT and CDR2 as FQNNGV. Trimming removed 5 bases from V and 7 bases from J; junction bases left unmatched: 7. In DNA, the CDR3 is TGTGCCAGCAGCAAGAACAGGGGTCTTGAAGCTTTCTTT. The encoded protein is CASSKNRGLEAFF.

The chain employs TRBV7-3 and TRBJ2-5; 9 bases line up with TRBD1. The CDR3 spans 15 residues. V was clipped by 5 bases and J by 3 bases; unmatched bases: 7. Germline assignment: CDR1 SGHTA and CDR2 FQGTGA. CDR3 amino acids: CASSTSGTGKETQYF. The CDR3 DNA sequence: TGTGCCAGCAGCACCTCCGGGACAGGGAAAGAGACCCAGTACTTC. Drawing the rest from reference TRBV7-3 and TRBJ2-5, the complete variable domain is GAGVSQTPSNKVTEKGKYVELRCDPISGHTALYWYRQSLGQGPEFLIYFQGTGAADDSGLPNDRFFAVRPEGSVSTLKIQRTERGDSAVYLCASSTSGTGKETQYFGPGTRLLVL.

V and J are TRBV9 and TRBJ2-3, with 7 positions matching TRBD2. CDR3 length: 15 residues. Germline CDR1 SGDLS, CDR2 YYNGEE. V was clipped by 0 bases and J by 2 bases; unmatched bases: 3. CDR3 residues: CASSVGSGYTDTQYF. DNA for the CDR3: TGTGCCAGCAGCGTAGGTAGCGGGTACACAGATACGCAGTATTTT.

There are a few counts of this clone. V and J are TRBV11-3 and TRBJ2-3, with 10 nucleotides matching TRBD2. Germline CDR1 and CDR2: SGHNT and YENEEA. The trim removed 3 bases at V and 0 bases at J, leaving 6 bases unmatched. This CDR3 comprises 17 residues. In DNA, the CDR3 is TGTGCCAGCAGCTTTGGGCTAGCGGGGGCAAGCACAGATACGCAGTATTTT. Translation gives CASSFGLAGASTDTQYF.

This chain uses TRBV28 with TRBJ1-4; weak D call: TRBD1 (6 bases). This CDR3 has 14 amino acids. V was clipped by 5 bases and J by 3 bases, with 10 bases between them. Germline V gene lookup returns CDR1 MDHEN and CDR2 SYDVKM. The CDR3 loop is CASSQGGANEKLFF. CDR3 DNA sequence: TGTGCCAGCAGTCAAGGGGGGGCTAATGAAAAACTGTTTTTT.

This chain uses TRBV6-6 with TRBJ1-1; no firm D call. Germline V gene sequence: CDR1 MNHNY, CDR2 SVGAGI (reference sequence). This CDR3 contains 12 residues. V lost 5 bases and J 1 base, leaving 5 bases between the germline ends. CDR3 region: CASSGQNTEAFF. The CDR3 coding sequence is TGTGCCAGCAGTGGGCAGAACACTGAAGCTTTCTTT.

The chain employs TRBV2 and TRBJ2-1, with D perhaps TRBD2 (7 bases). This CDR3 has 15 residues. CDR1 SNHLY and CDR2 FYNNEI come from the germline V gene. Trimming left V 7 bases short and J 6 bases short, with 19 bases between. This chain's CDR3 is CASNPKGGGGNEQFF. Here the CDR3 DNA reads TGTGCCAGCAACCCTAAGGGGGGGGGTGGCAATGAGCAGTTCTTC.

The chain combines TRBV5-6 with TRBJ2-1, with 7 bases identical to TRBD1. Trimming took 6 bases from V and 4 from J; bases not matched to a gene: 10. Germline assignment: CDR1 SGHDT and CDR2 YYEEEE. This CDR3 comprises 15 residues. The CDR3 protein is CASTELGQPYNEQFF. In DNA form, the CDR3 reads TGTGCCAGCACTGAGCTGGGACAGCCTTACAATGAGCAGTTCTTC.

This sequence joins TRBV28 and TRBJ2-7; possibly TRBD1 for D (6 bases). V lost 6 bases and J lost 2, with 17 bases in between. Germline-derived CDR1 and CDR2 are MDHEN and SYDVKM. The CDR3 covers 15 residues. The CDR3 sequence is CASRIRDIQPYEQYF. The CDR3 region has the DNA TGTGCCAGCAGAATCCGGGACATTCAGCCCTACGAGCAGTACTTC.

The chain is built from TRBV30 and TRBJ1-1; TRBD1 might be the D (6 bases). Germline V lookup: CDR1 GTSNPN, CDR2 SVGIG (reference sequence). This CDR3 contains 18 residues. The V and J ends lost 0 bases and 6 bases respectively, with 26 bases between them. The DNA of the CDR3 is TGTGCCTGGAGTGTAGGGGGGGGTTTGGGCCCGCAAGTCTCTGAAGCTTTCTTT. Translation gives CAWSVGGGLGPQVSEAFF. Full variable domain (rest looked up from reference TRBV30 and TRBJ1-1): SQTIHQWPATLVQPVGSPLSLECTVEGTSNPNLYWYRQAAGRGLQLLFYSVGIGQISSEVPQNLSASRPQDRQFILSSKKLLLSDSGFYLCAWSVGGGLGPQVSEAFFGQGTRLTVV.

The count of this clone is one. This chain links TRBV18 with TRBJ2-1, with D possibly being TRBD2 (6 bases). From germline, CDR1 is KGHSH and CDR2 LQKENI. V shed 3 bases and J shed 12 bases, with 15 bases lying between them. The CDR3 is 13 residues long. The CDR3 DNA follows: TGTGCCAGCTCACCGTCTCAGCGGGCCACGCAGTTCTTC. As protein: CASSPSQRATQFF.

The chain has TRBV18 and TRBJ2-1, with 8 bases matching TRBD1. The CDR3 extends over 14 amino acids. CDR1 is KGHSH, CDR2 LQKENI, per germline. The J segment lost 8 bases and the V segment lost 2 bases, leaving 5 bases of the junction unmatched. CDR3 amino acids: CASSPGQGGDEQFF. In nucleotides, the CDR3 is TGTGCCAGCTCACCAGGACAGGGCGGCGATGAGCAGTTCTTC.